A single sample is the source of the 20 T cell receptor beta chains below, sequenced in a study of blood T cell repertoires in COVID-19. Assay used: immunoSEQ multiplex PCR; TCRdb lists only in-frame clones, some missing. The sample includes some 170,000 clones, 80% of them seen just once. Sample: PBMCs or T cells enriched from blood (not recorded which). Receptors originate from a man aged 40-49 years who had recovered from COVID-19.

This clone appeared a few times. The rearrangement links TRBV10-3 to TRBJ1-5, with 10 nucleotides matching TRBD1. CDR3 length: 16 residues. From germline, CDR1 is ENHRY and CDR2 SYGVKD. V lost 10 bases and J lost 2; bases outside the gene matches: 11. The CDR3 reads CASRDRGNIGNQPQHF. The CDR3 DNA follows: TGTGCCAGCCGGGACAGGGGCAATATTGGCAATCAGCCCCAGCATTTT.

The gene calls are TRBV7-9 and TRBJ2-7; possible D gene TRBD1, 5 bases. This CDR3 is 15 amino acids long. Germline CDR1 reads SEHNR; CDR2 reads FQNEAQ (reference sequence). V lost 1 base and J 0 bases, leaving 10 bases between the germline ends. CDR3 protein: CASSLEGQGSYEQYF. Written as DNA, the CDR3 is TGTGCCAGCAGCTTAGAGGGTCAGGGCTCCTACGAGCAGTACTTC.

The chain uses TRBV7-9 and TRBJ2-7; 10 bases align to TRBD2. Germline CDR1 is SEHNR and CDR2 is FQNEAQ (reference sequence). This CDR3 has 14 amino acids. Trimming cost V 2 bases and J 6 bases; bases outside gene matches: 4. CDR3 loop: CASSLLAGGSEQYF. CDR3 bases: TGTGCCAGCAGCTTATTAGCGGGGGGAAGCGAGCAGTACTTC.

This clone was detected only once. This chain links TRBV5-4 with TRBJ2-1; possible D gene TRBD2, 7 bases. Germline CDR1 is SGHNT and CDR2 is YYREEE (reference sequence). The CDR3 spans 13 residues. The V end was cut by 5 bases, the J end by 6 bases, with 12 bases between. This CDR3 reads CASRQGLFNEQFF. In nucleotides, the CDR3 is TGTGCCAGCAGACAGGGACTATTCAATGAGCAGTTCTTC.

The chain couples TRBV2 to TRBJ2-3; 11 bases map to TRBD2. CDR3 length: 14 amino acids. The trim removed 9 bases at V and 2 bases at J, leaving 4 bases unmatched. The V gene's germline CDR1 is SNHLY and CDR2 FYNNEI. In DNA, the CDR3 is TGTGCCAGTTCTAGCGGGGGGCCCACAGATACGCAGTATTTT. Translated, it gives CASSSGGPTDTQYF.

The chain uses TRBV28 and TRBJ1-5; 7 bases map to TRBD1. J gave up 7 bases and V 6 bases, and 9 bases lay outside the gene matches. CDR1 and CDR2 (germline): MDHEN, SYDVKM. CDR3 length: 14 amino acids. CDR3 residues: CASSGTGVRQPQHF. For the CDR3, the DNA is TGTGCCAGCAGCGGAACAGGGGTTAGACAGCCCCAGCATTTT.

The chain couples TRBV4-1 to TRBJ2-3, with 13 bases identical to TRBD2. V lost 2 bases to trimming and J lost 6 bases; unmatched junction nucleotides: 8. Looked up from germline, CDR1 is MGHRA and CDR2 is YSYEKL. This CDR3 has 17 residues. Here the CDR3 DNA reads TGCGCCAGCAGCCAACCTACTAGCGGGGGGGCCCGTGATACGCAGTATTTT. Its translation is CASSQPTSGGARDTQYF.

This chain connects TRBV5-6 to TRBJ2-1; 8 bases map to TRBD1. Germline V gene lookup returns CDR1 SGHDT and CDR2 YYEEEE. The CDR3 loop spans 16 amino acids. Trimming removed 0 bases from V and 2 bases from J; junction bases left unmatched: 4. This CDR3 reads CASSLGTGTAYNEQFF. The CDR3 DNA is TGTGCCAGCAGCTTGGGGACAGGGACGGCCTACAATGAGCAGTTCTTC. Combining the CDR3 with reference TRBV5-6 and TRBJ2-1 gives the whole variable domain DAGVTQSPTHLIKTRGQQVTLRCSPKSGHDTVSWYQQALGQGPQFIFQYYEEEERQRGNFPDRFSGHQFPNYSSELNVNALLLGDSALYLCASSLGTGTAYNEQFFGPGTRLTVL.

The rearrangement joins TRBV19 to TRBJ1-5; TRBD1 matches at 10 bases. CDR3 length equals 18 residues. With V trimmed by 5 bases and J by 2 bases, 12 bases remained unmatched. CDR1 LNHDA and CDR2 SQIVND come from the germline V gene (reference sequence). The CDR3 bases are TGTGCCAGTAGTCCCGGGACAGGGGAGGTGGTCGGCAATCAGCCCCAGCATTTT. It translates to CASSPGTGEVVGNQPQHF. Together with reference TRBV19 and TRBJ1-5, the CDR3 gives the full variable domain: DGGITQSPKYLFRKEGQNVTLSCEQNLNHDAMYWYRQDPGQGLRLIYYSQIVNDFQKGDIAEGYSVSREKKESFPLTVTSAQKNPTAFYLCASSPGTGEVVGNQPQHFGDGTRLSIL.

This chain connects TRBV27 to TRBJ2-1; 7 nucleotides align to TRBD2. The germline CDR1 and CDR2 sequences are MNHEY and SMNVEV (reference sequence). The CDR3 is 16 residues long. V lost 5 bases and J lost 4; bases outside the gene matches: 11. CDR3 nucleotide sequence: TGTGCCAGCAGTCCCCCCGGAGCGGGGCTTTACAATGAGCAGTTCTTC. It specifies CASSPPGAGLYNEQFF.

About this clone itself: The sample carries other DNA sequences with the same CDR3. The chain links TRBV7-6 to TRBJ2-2, with a weak D call TRBD1 (5 bases). The V and J ends lost 3 bases and 4 bases respectively, with 12 bases between them. The CDR3 totals 15 residues. Germline V gives CDR1 SGHVS, CDR2 FNYEAQ. The CDR3 DNA follows: TGTGCCAGCAGCTTGGGGCAGGGCGGCACCGGGGAGCTGTTTTTT. Amino acid sequence: CASSLGQGGTGELFF.

The CDR3: CASRSGLAVYNEQFF. The CDR3 coding sequence is TGCGCCAGCAGGAGCGGACTAGCGGTTTACAATGAGCAGTTCTTC. The chain has TRBV5-1 and TRBJ2-1; 10 bases align to TRBD2. Trimming took 5 bases from V and 4 from J; bases not matched to a gene: 6. CDR3 length: 15 amino acids. Germline V gene lookup returns CDR1 SGHRS and CDR2 YFSETQ.

The V and J genes are TRBV19 and TRBJ1-1; D remains ambiguous. Germline-derived CDR1 and CDR2 are LNHDA and SQIVND (reference sequence). Between the trimmed V and J ends, which lost 5 bases and 8 bases, there was a span of 15 bases. The CDR3 has 13 residues. The CDR3 bases are TGTGCCAGTAGTGTACATCCCCCCTCCGAAGCTTTCTTT. Amino acid sequence: CASSVHPPSEAFF.

The genes are TRBV10-3 and TRBJ1-5; 11 bases are shared with TRBD1. J lost 8 bases, V lost 6 bases, and 9 bases had no gene match. The CDR3 length is 15 residues. Per the germline V gene, CDR1 is ENHRY and CDR2 is SYGVKD. This chain's CDR3 is CAISPGQGAGEPQHF. The CDR3 DNA is TGTGCCATCAGCCCCGGACAGGGGGCAGGGGAGCCCCAGCATTTT.

This rearrangement joins TRBV28 to TRBJ2-3; 10 nucleotides align to TRBD2. The ends lost 8 bases at V and 6 bases at J; junction bases unmatched: 5. Germline V gives CDR1 MDHEN, CDR2 SYDVKM. This CDR3 comprises 13 residues. This CDR3 reads CASGLAGVDTQYF. For the CDR3, the DNA is TGTGCCAGCGGTCTAGCGGGGGTGGATACGCAGTATTTT. The full variable domain, completed using reference TRBV28 and TRBJ2-3, is DVKVTQSSRYLVKRTGEKVFLECVQDMDHENMFWYRQDPGLGLRLIYFSYDVKMKEKGDIPEGYSVSREKKERFSLILESASTNQTSMYLCASGLAGVDTQYFGPGTRLTVL.

The chain uses TRBV7-3 and TRBJ2-7, with 9 bases aligning to TRBD2. The CDR3 has 14 residues. Germline V gene sequence: CDR1 SGHTA, CDR2 FQGTGA. The trim removed 2 bases at V and 6 bases at J, leaving 5 bases unmatched. The CDR3 here is CASSLGAGGFEQYF. The CDR3 nucleotides are TGTGCCAGCAGCTTAGGAGCGGGGGGTTTCGAGCAGTACTTC.

In this sample, this clone turned up once. This chain links TRBV11-3 with TRBJ1-3, with 8 bases identical to TRBD1. Germline V gene lookup returns CDR1 SGHNT and CDR2 YENEEA. CDR3 size: 15 residues. V gave up 5 bases and J gave up 0 bases; unmatched junction bases: 3. The CDR3: CASSPGQGSGNTIYF. CDR3 DNA: TGTGCCAGCAGCCCAGGACAGGGCTCTGGAAACACCATATATTTT.

The chain has TRBV5-1 and TRBJ2-3, with a tentative D call TRBD2 (5 bases). Germline loops: CDR1 SGHRS, CDR2 YFSETQ. Trimming removed 4 bases from V and 2 bases from J, with 11 bases in between. This CDR3 spans 14 amino acids. The DNA of the CDR3 is TGCGCCAGCAGCGTGAAGCGGAACACAGATACGCAGTATTTT. This translates into CASSVKRNTDTQYF.

The chain combines TRBV11-2 with TRBJ2-7, with unresolved D. Trimming took 2 bases from V and 1 from J, leaving 15 bases between them. The germline CDR1 and CDR2 sequences are SGHAT and FQNNGV. CDR3 length: 16 residues. CDR3 nucleotides: TGTGCCAGCAGCTTACTGAGCTCCCAAGCTTCCTACGAGCAGTACTTC. This encodes CASSLLSSQASYEQYF.

The chain recombines TRBV19 with TRBJ1-5; 8 bases align to TRBD1. V trimming: 3 bases; J trimming: 4 bases; junction bases outside the gene matches: 5. The CDR3 spans 15 residues. Germline assignment: CDR1 LNHDA and CDR2 SQIVND (reference sequence). The DNA for the CDR3 is TGTGCCAGTAGTATTCTGACAGGGGTAAATCAGCCCCAGCATTTT. This sequence encodes CASSILTGVNQPQHF.